This paragraph covers one T cell receptor beta chain sequence. Its antigen remains unidentified. Germline CDR1 MGHRA, CDR2 YSYEKL. The ends lost 8 bases at V and 7 bases at J; junction bases unmatched: 9. The CDR3 totals 15 residues. The data originate from a study of cytomegalovirus exposure and HLA in healthy donors. With 60 Vbeta and 13 Jbeta primers, the PCR was carried out. The protocol was immunoSEQ multiplex PCR, while the TCRdb copy is restricted to in-frame clones and leaves out a portion. The repertoire holds 100,000 or so clones, with roughly 74% as singletons. Findings and caveats of the study: Specificity for CMV antigens was confirmed in vitro for a few of the CMV-associated chains. The records held CMV serostatus as the only immune exposure information.

Sequenced material: PBMCs. The sequence was obtained from a middle-aged woman in good health and CMV-seronegative. This rearrangement joins TRBV4-1 to TRBJ2-1, with 12 bases that match TRBD2. This CDR3 reads CASDLDGLAGNEQFF. For the CDR3, the DNA is TGCGCCAGCGACCTCGACGGACTAGCGGGGAATGAGCAGTTCTTC.